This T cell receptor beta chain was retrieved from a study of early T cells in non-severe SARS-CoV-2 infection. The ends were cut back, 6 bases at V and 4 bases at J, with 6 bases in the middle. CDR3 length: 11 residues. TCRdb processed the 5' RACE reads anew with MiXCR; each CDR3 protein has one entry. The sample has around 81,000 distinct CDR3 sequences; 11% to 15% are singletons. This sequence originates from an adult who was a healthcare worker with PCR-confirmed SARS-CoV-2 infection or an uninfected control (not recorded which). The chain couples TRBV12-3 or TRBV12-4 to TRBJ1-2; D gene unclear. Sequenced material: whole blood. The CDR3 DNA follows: TGTGCCAGCAGCTCTATCTATGGCTACACCTTC. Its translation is CASSSIYGYTF.